This T cell receptor beta chain derives from a study of T cells in Graves' hyperthyroidism and ophthalmopathy. Overall study context: Peripheral blood was acquired at first diagnosis, ahead of any therapy whatsoever. General study points: The model foresaw ophthalmopathy a median approximately 6.1 months prior to onset.

CDR1 KGHSH and CDR2 LQKENI come from the germline V gene. Trimming removed 2 bases at V and 5 bases at J, with 10 bases between. The CDR3 runs to 14 residues. A remark on this clonotype: Its antigen remains unidentified.

Amplified TCR beta CDR3 regions came from RNA transcripts. An initial round of RT-PCR targeting the TCR CDR3 relied on the HTBI primer set. Each CDR3 protein is one row after TCRdb ran MiXCR on the multiplex PCR reads. The sample includes 600,000 to 800,000 distinct CDR3 sequences, approximately 36% of them seen just once. The chain joins TRBV18 to TRBJ1-5; tentative D call: TRBD1 (5 bases). The TCR was taken from a woman between 35 and 50 years old with Graves' hyperthyroidism. The specimen sequenced was blood. For the CDR3, the DNA is TGTGCCAGCTCACCAGTTTCAGGGTATCAGCCCCAGCATTTT. Its translation: CASSPVSGYQPQHF. The full variable domain, rest sourced from reference TRBV18 and TRBJ1-5, is NAGVMQNPRHLVRRRGQEARLRCSPMKGHSHVYWYRQLPEEGLKFMVYLQKENIIDESGMPKERFSAEFPKEGPSILRIQQVVRGDSAAYFCASSPVSGYQPQHFGDGTRLSIL.